This TCR beta chain is drawn from a study of CD8 T cells in ankylosing spondylitis. Study-wide points: Several of the motif variants were reported before in synovial fluid and blood from reactive arthritis. Researchers reportedly found disease-linked clones significantly enriched in matched ankylosing spondylitis synovial fluid. The authors found the disease-linked clones to be CD8+ and relatively rare in peripheral blood.

This clonotype came up many times. The antigen is undetermined. Making use of molecular barcodes, quantitative 5'-RACE generated TCR beta libraries. TCRdb re-derived calls from the 5' RACE reads in MiXCR, one entry per CDR3 protein. The repertoire consists of approximately 180,000 distinct CDR3 sequences, with 15% to 20% occurring once and the leading ten covering roughly 4.5%. This TCR derives from a male donor aged 10 to 30 with ankylosing spondylitis or in good health (not recorded which). The sequenced sample was blood, either unsorted or a sorted T cell fraction (not recorded which).

The CDR3 sequence: CASPLEDGANTGELFF. The CDR3 DNA reads TGTGCCAGCCCCCTAGAGGACGGTGCGAACACCGGGGAGCTGTTTTTT. V gene TRBV18 combines with J gene TRBJ2-2, with D unresolved. V lost 8 bases, J lost 0 bases, and 16 bases lay in between. CDR1 KGHSH and CDR2 LQKENI come from the germline V gene. The CDR3 is 16 amino acids.